A single sample gave rise to the 5 T cell receptor beta chains below, sequenced in a study of early T cells in non-severe SARS-CoV-2 infection. Each CDR3 protein is one row after TCRdb ran MiXCR on the 5' RACE reads. The data contain 65,000 to 90,000 distinct CDR3 sequences, approximately 13% of them singletons. Sequenced sample: whole blood. The receptor source for this set is an adult who was a healthcare worker with PCR-confirmed SARS-CoV-2 infection or an uninfected control (not recorded which).

This rearrangement joins TRBV12-3 or TRBV12-4 to TRBJ1-5; no clear D gene. This CDR3 has 15 residues. Trimming stripped 5 bases from V and 0 bases from J, with 11 bases between. For the CDR3, the DNA is TGTGCCAGCAGTACTGACCGCCTTAGCAATCAGCCCCAGCATTTT. Translating it yields CASSTDRLSNQPQHF.

The V call is TRBV6-5, the J call TRBJ1-1, with 7 bases aligning to TRBD1. The germline V gene encodes CDR1 MNHEY and CDR2 SVGAGI. The V and J ends lost 2 bases and 10 bases, in that order; junction bases with no gene match: 7. The CDR3 is made up of 13 amino acids. As DNA, the CDR3 is TGTGCCAGCAGTTACCAGGGGGGGGCACGAGCTTTCTTT. It translates to CASSYQGGARAFF.

This clonotype was detected only a few times. The rearrangement uses TRBV6-2 or TRBV6-3 and TRBJ2-1; 8 bases line up with TRBD1. Germline assignment: CDR1 MNHEY and CDR2 SVGEGT. Trimming at V came to 4 bases and at J to 6 bases, leaving 8 bases not matched to a gene. The CDR3 is 15 residues long. In DNA form, the CDR3 reads TGTGCCAGCAGTTCCCAGGGTCAGGGGGCCAATGAGCAGTTCTTC. Amino acids: CASSSQGQGANEQFF.

The rearrangement joins TRBV30 to TRBJ1-2, with unresolved D. CDR3 size: 14 residues. Germline CDR1 GTSNPN, CDR2 SVGIG (reference sequence). V lost 3 bases and J 1 base, leaving 12 bases between the germline ends. As DNA, the CDR3 is TGTGCCTGGAGCCAGGAAACCTTTAACTATGGCTACACCTTC. Its protein product is CAWSQETFNYGYTF.

The chain is built from TRBV20-1 and TRBJ2-3; D uncertain. Germline V CDR1 and CDR2: DFQATT, SNEGSKA (reference sequence). The V end was cut by 6 bases, the J end by 13 bases, with 14 bases between. CDR3 size: 10 residues. CDR3 in amino acids: CSAPAVYEYF. The CDR3 nucleotides are TGCAGTGCGCCTGCGGTGTATGAGTATTTT.